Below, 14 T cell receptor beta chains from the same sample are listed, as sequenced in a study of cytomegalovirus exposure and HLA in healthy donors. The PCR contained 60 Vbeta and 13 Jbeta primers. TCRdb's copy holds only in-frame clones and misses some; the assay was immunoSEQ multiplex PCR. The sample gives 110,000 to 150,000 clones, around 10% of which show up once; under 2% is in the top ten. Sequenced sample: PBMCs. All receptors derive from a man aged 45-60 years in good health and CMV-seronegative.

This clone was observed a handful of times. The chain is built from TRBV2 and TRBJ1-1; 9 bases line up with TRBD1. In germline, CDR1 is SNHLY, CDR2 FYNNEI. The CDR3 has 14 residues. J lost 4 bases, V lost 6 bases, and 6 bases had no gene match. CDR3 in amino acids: CASREDRGGTEAFF. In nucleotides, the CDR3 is TGTGCCAGCAGGGAGGACAGGGGAGGCACTGAAGCTTTCTTT.

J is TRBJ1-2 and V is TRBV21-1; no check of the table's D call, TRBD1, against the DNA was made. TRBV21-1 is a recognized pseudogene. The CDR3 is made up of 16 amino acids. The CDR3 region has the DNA TGTGCCAGCAGCAAAAGGGGACAGGGGCCGATCTATGGCTACACCTTC. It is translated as CASSKRGQGPIYGYTF.

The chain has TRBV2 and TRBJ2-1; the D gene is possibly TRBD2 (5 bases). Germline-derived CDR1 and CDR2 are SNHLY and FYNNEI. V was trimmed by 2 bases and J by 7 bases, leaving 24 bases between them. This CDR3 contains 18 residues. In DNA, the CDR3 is TGTGCCAGCAGTGAAAATCATCCTAGCACAAATTGGAGGAATGAGCAGTTCTTC. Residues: CASSENHPSTNWRNEQFF.

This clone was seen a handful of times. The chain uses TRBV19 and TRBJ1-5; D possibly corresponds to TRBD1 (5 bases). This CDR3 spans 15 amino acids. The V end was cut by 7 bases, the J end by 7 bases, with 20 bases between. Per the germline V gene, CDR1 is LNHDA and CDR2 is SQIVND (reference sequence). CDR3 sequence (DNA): TGTGCCAGTACGGAGCAGGCAGGGAGCGGGCAGCCCCAGCATTTT. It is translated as CASTEQAGSGQPQHF.

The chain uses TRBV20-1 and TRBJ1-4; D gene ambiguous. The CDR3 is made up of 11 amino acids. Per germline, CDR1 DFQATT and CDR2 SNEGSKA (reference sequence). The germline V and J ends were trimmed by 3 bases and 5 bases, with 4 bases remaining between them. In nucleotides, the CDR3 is TGCAGTGCTAGGGGCAATGAAAAACTGTTTTTT. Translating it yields CSARGNEKLFF.

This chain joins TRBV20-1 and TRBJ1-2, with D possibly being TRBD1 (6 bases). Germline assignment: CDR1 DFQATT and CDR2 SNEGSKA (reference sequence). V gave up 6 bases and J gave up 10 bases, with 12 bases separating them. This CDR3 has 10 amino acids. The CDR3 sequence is CSAGGPNYTF. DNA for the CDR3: TGCAGTGCGGGGGGGCCAAACTACACCTTC.

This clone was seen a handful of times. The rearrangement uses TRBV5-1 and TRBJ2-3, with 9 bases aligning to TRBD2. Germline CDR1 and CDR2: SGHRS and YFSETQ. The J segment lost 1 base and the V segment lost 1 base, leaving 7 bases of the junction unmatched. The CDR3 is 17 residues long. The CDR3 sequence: CASSLFAASGGTDTQYF. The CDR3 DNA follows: TGCGCCAGCAGCTTGTTCGCGGCTAGCGGGGGCACAGATACGCAGTATTTT.

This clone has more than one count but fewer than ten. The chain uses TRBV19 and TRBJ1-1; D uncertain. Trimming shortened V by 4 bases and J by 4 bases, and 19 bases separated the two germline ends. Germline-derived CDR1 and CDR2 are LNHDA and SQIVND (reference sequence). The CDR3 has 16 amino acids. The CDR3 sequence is CASSSLAAQFVTEAFF. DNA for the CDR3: TGTGCCAGTAGTAGCTTGGCAGCGCAATTTGTCACTGAAGCTTTCTTT.

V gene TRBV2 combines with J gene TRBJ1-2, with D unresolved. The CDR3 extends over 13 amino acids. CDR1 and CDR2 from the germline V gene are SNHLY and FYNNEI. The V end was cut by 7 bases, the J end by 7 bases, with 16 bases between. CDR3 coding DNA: TGTGCCAGCACCCTCCTAAGTGAGGGTGGCTACACCTTC. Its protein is CASTLLSEGGYTF.

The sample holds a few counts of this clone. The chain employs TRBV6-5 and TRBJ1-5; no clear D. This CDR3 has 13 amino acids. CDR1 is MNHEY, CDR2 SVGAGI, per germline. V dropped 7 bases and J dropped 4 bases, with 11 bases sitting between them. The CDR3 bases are TGTGCCAGCACCGGAGGGAGGAATCAGCCCCAGCATTTT. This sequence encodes CASTGGRNQPQHF.

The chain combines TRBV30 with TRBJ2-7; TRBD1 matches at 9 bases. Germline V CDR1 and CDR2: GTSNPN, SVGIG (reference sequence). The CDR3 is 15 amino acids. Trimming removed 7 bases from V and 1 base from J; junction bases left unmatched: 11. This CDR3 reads CASWDRARGSYEQYF. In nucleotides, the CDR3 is TGTGCCTCCTGGGACAGGGCAAGGGGGTCCTACGAGCAGTACTTC.

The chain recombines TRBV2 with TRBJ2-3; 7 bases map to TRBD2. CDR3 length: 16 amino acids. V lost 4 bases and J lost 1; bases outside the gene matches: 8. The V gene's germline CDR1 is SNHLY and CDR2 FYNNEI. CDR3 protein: CASSGGGGPGTDTQYF. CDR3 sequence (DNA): TGTGCCAGCAGTGGTGGGGGAGGGCCCGGCACAGATACGCAGTATTTT.

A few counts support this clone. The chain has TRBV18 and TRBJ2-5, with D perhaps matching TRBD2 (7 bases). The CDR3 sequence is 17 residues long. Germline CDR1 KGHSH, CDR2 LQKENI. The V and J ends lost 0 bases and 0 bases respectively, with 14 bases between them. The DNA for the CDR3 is TGTGCCAGCTCACCACCCGGTAGGGGGGGAAACCAAGAGACCCAGTACTTC. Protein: CASSPPGRGGNQETQYF. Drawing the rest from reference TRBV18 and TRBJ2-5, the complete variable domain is NAGVMQNPRHLVRRRGQEARLRCSPMKGHSHVYWYRQLPEEGLKFMVYLQKENIIDESGMPKERFSAEFPKEGPSILRIQQVVRGDSAAYFCASSPPGRGGNQETQYFGPGTRLLVL.

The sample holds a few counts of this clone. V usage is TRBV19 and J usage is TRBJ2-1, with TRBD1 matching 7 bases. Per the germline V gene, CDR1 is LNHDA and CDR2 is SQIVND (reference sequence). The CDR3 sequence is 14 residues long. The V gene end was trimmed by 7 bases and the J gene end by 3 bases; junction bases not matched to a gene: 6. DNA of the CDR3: TGTGCCAGTAATCGACAGGGATACTACAATGAGCAGTTCTTC. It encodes CASNRQGYYNEQFF.